This section outlines one T cell receptor beta chain sequence together with its context. This clonotype was counted at least ten times. Its recognized antigen is unknown. No base quality values were provided; no much bigger clone lies one nucleotide off. The data were obtained in a study of blood T cells in healthy people across ages (dated by TCRdb to the mid-2010s). For context, the study as a whole: Template switching captured roughly one uniquely barcoded TCR beta cDNA molecule per two T cells in model experiments. The study measured age-related changes in TCR beta repertoire diversity using deep sequencing normalized with unique cDNA molecular identifiers. The donors were split into four age groups: young (average 16 years), middle-aged (39), aged (approximately 60) and long-lived (over 80). To avoid experimental bias, donors of different ages were randomly spread across the sequencing lanes. Two additional independent replicas of 1 million unique cDNA reads from the same blood draw were analyzed for two donors (one aged 18 to 30 and one aged 80 or older).

Library creation used 5' RACE. Sequencing instrument: Illumina HiSeq 2500. A second PCR of about 7 to 12 cycles was performed with a sample-barcoded 5' primer and a J-beta primer mix. A unique molecular identifier was introduced onto each TCR beta cDNA molecule by a template-switch 5' adaptor carrying 12 random nucleotides. At least 2.5 million CDR3-containing paired-end reads were obtained from each sample. First-strand cDNA was synthesized from all RNA with the Mint cDNA synthesis kit, primed by a TRBC-specific oligonucleotide. Following uracil-DNA glycosylase treatment, a first 18-cycle PCR with universal primers M1SS and BC2_uni_R was performed on all cDNA. In the paper's pipeline: For normalization, 1 million high-quality reads, each with a distinct molecular identifier, were randomly selected from each sample. Reads sharing molecular identifiers were discarded rather than binned into consensus sequences. MiTCR, set to a Q25 quality threshold and the strictest error-elimination algorithm, was used for CDR3 identification, clonotype clustering and error correction. A nonparametric unseen species model with Euler transformation was used to estimate a lower bound on total TCR beta diversity. TCRdb applied fastp at Q25 and MiXCR to the public reads, then kept only in-frame beta chains. Duplicate CDR3 protein sequences are folded into a single record with the most common DNA and genes. None of the V and J calls come from the authors' own analysis; TCRdb made them. Counted in this sample were 1.5 million to 1.9 million distinct CDR3 sequences; approximately 43% of them appeared once. The ten biggest clones cover around 4% of the sample.

Relative to germline, V is 0 bases shorter and J is 1 base shorter, with 13 bases between their ends. The germline V gene sets CDR1 to LGHNA and CDR2 to YSLEER. The CDR3 measures 17 amino acids from cysteine to phenylalanine. The kept DNA is CDR3 alone, 51 bases in frame from the first base. Systemically healthy Caucasian individuals from Russia, 35 to 50 in total and aged roughly 6 to 100 years, were included as donors. Each donor gave ten milliliters of peripheral blood, drawn into EDTA-treated Vacutainer tubes. Ficoll-Paque density-gradient centrifugation was used to isolate PBMCs, with at least 7 million per sample. Trizol reagent was used to extract total RNA from PBMCs, with at least 5.5 micrograms per sample. For every donor, flow cytometry on a PBMC aliquot measured the percentage of naive CD45RAhigh/CD27high T cells. General study outcomes and caveats: Because donor CMV infection status was unknown, age-related changes in expanded clonotypes were potentially confounded. There was a strong correlation between observed TCR beta diversity and the percentage of naive T cells measured by flow cytometry. Conclusive comparison of naive and antigen-experienced compartments was prevented by the profiling of bulk unsorted PBMCs. Observed TCR beta diversity per million T cells fell roughly linearly with age, and a significant reduction was already apparent by age around 40. Compared with the aged group, the long-lived group had more naive CD4+ T cells, fewer expanded clones and increased TCR diversity, a pattern suggesting age selection. Estimates of total diversity from one million sequenced T cells were regarded as lower bounds and underestimates.

Source material: blood. This clonotype was obtained from a woman younger than 35 in good health. This chain joins TRBV4-3 to TRBJ1-5; TRBD1 is a possible D gene, resting on 5 matching bases. The DNA sequence is given as TGCGCCAGCAGCCAAGAGTCCTATTGGGGGAGCAATCAGCCCCAGCATTTT. Its product reads: CASSQESYWGSNQPQHF.